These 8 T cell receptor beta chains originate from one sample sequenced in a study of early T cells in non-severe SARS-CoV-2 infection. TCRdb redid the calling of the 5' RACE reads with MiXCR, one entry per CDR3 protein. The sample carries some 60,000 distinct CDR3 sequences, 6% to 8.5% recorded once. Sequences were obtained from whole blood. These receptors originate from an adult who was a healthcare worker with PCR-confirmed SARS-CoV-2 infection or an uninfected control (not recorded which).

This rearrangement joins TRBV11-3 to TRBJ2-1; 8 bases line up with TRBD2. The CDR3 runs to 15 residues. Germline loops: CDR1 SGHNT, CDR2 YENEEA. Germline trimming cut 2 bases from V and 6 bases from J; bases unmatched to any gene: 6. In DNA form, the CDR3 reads TGTGCCAGCAGCTTAACCGGGAGGGCCTCCAATGAGCAGTTCTTC. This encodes CASSLTGRASNEQFF.

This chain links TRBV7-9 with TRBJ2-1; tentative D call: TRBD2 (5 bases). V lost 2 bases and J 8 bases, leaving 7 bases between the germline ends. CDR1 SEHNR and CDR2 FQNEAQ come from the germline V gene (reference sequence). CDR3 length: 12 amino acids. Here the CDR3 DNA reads TGTGCCAGCAGCTTATACGGGGATGAGCAGTTCTTC. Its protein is CASSLYGDEQFF.

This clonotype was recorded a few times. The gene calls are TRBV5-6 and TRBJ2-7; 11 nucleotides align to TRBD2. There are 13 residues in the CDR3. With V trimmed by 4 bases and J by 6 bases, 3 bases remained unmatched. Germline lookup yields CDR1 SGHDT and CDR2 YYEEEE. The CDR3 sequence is CASSRGLAGEQYF. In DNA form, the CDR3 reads TGTGCCAGCAGCCGTGGACTAGCGGGCGAGCAGTACTTC.

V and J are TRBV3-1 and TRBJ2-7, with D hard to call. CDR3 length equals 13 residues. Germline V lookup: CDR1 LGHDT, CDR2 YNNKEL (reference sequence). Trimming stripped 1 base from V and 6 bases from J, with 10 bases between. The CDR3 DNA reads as TGTGCCAGCAGCCAAGGTGCGAGTTTCGAGCAGTACTTC. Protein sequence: CASSQGASFEQYF.

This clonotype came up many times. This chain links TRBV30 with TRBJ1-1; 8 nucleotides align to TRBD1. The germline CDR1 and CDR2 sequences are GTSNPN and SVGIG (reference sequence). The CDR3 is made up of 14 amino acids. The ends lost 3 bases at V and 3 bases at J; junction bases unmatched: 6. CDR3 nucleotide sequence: TGTGCCTGGAGCCACCAGGGGGCTTACACTGAAGCTTTCTTT. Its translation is CAWSHQGAYTEAFF.

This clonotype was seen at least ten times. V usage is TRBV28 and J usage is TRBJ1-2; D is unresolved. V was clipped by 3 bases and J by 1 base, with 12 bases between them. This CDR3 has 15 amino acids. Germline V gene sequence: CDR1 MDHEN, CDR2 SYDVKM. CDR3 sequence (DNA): TGTGCCAGCAGTTTTTTTGTCAGTATTAACTATGGCTACACCTTC. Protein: CASSFFVSINYGYTF.

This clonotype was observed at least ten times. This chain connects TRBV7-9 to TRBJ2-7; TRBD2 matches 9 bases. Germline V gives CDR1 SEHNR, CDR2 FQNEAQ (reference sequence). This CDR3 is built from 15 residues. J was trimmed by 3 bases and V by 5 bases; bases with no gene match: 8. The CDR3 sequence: CASSPPGLAFYEQYF. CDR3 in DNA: TGTGCCAGCAGCCCCCCGGGACTAGCCTTCTACGAGCAGTACTTC.

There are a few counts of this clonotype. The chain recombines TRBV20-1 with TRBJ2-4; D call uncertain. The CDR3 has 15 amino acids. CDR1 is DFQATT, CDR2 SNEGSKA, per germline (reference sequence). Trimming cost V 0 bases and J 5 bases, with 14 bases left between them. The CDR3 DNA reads TGCAGTGCTAGAGATTTTTTGGGATCAGAAAACATTCAGTACTTC. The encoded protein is CSARDFLGSENIQYF.